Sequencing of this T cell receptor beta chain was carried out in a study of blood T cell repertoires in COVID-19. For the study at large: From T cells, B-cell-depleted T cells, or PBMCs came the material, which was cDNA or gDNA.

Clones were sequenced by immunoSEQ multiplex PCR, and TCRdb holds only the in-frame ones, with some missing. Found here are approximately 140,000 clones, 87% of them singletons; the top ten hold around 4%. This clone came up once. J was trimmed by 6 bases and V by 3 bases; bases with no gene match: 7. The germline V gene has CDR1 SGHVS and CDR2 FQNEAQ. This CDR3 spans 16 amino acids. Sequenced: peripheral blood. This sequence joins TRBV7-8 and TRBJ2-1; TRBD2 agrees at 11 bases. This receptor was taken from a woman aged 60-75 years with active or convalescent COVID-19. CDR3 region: CASSFPLAGGPNEQFF. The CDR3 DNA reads TGTGCCAGCAGCTTCCCTCTAGCGGGGGGCCCCAATGAGCAGTTCTTC.